The sequence of this T cell receptor (beta chain) was determined in a study of cytomegalovirus exposure and HLA in healthy donors (dated by TCRdb to 2016 to 2017). About the full investigation: According to an earlier analysis of 587 of the donors, about 190 million T cells yielded 90 million to 130 million unique TCR beta sequences and approximately 300 Gb of sequence data. Roughly 300 gigabases of sequencing data and 75 million to 85 million unique TCR sequences made up an early release that covered approximately 700 HLA-typed donors. Of the 300 to 400 genotyped donors, around 81% fell in the genetic ancestry cluster associated with self-reported Caucasian donors. The study aimed to test whether signatures of past pathogen exposure could be identified by cataloging public T cell receptors. The T cell repertoires of several hundred subjects were profiled by immunosequencing and related to cytomegalovirus serostatus. Along with the approximately 700-subject first cohort, a separate validation cohort of over a hundred different subjects was used. High-throughput TCR immunosequencing, statistical association of individual TCRs with disease status, and machine learning were combined to predict cytomegalovirus infection status. To study patterns of TCR occurrence, a later analysis re-analyzed previously published TCR beta repertoires from 650 to 750 donors and added high-resolution HLA genotyping. Rather than drawing on any new phenotypic data, the later analysis identified candidate immune exposures from TCR beta sequences and the way those sequences occurred across donors. In an earlier analysis of a few hundred of the donors, high-throughput TCR beta sequencing was used to judge whether each TCR beta V gene segment behaved as functional or pseudogenic. Donor age, sex, ethnicity and CMV serostatus were collected together with the repertoire data. In a later genetic analysis, genome-wide SNP genotypes for about 65% of the roughly 700 donors were used, and that subset was treated as a discovery cohort. All discovery cohort repertoires had been generated using a single sequencing platform. HLA typing covered class I and class II loci at four-digit resolution. Typing coverage differed by locus: A, B, C, DRB1 and DQB1 were typed in about 620-640 donors, DQA1 in approximately 520, DPA1 in nearly 610, and DPB1 in 400 to 480. Roughly five DR-DQ haplotypes were treated as single units for association and clustering because of strong linkage in the cohort. Among around 400 genotyped donors of the cohort, an average of around 250,000 unique TCR beta nucleotide sequences was sequenced per donor, of which approximately 19% were non-productive. Points the paper makes about the study in general: In a later analysis, HLA-associated TCR beta chains were found to be more clonally expanded and to have lower generation probabilities than equally common non-associated chains. When HLA alleles, especially DR and DQ, strongly co-occurred, attributing TCR associations to individual alleles was difficult. In an earlier analysis of 500 to 650 of the donors, most TCR beta V segments appeared in productive rearrangements about 87% or about 30% of the time, broadly matching IMGT annotations. The study gave a list of 150 to 200 TCR beta chains associated with cytomegalovirus. Linkage disequilibrium might explain the correlated functional status among segregating V segments, but an unknown experimental factor could not be excluded. A later genetic analysis reported fewer N-insertions in productive TCRs among donors in an Asian-associated ancestry cluster than the roughly 700-donor mean. Most CMV-associated TCR beta chains appeared to be HLA-restricted in a later analysis, and the HLA associations seemed to be driven largely by CMV exposure. A further reported finding was that TCR beta sequences accurately predicted the HLA-A and HLA-B alleles for most subjects in the first cohort. Because counts were too low, roughly 16 rarely observed V segments, including chromosome 9 orphons, were left out of the earlier analysis of 587 of the donors. A cluster of highly shared sequence variants was judged likely to represent a technical artifact of the sequencing pipeline. The cohort was sequenced for TCR beta chains only, and without alpha or paired-chain data the features that could be detected were limited. The authors suggested that the approach could potentially be generalized to other disease states and immunological phenotypes. Because HLA typing was unavailable for some donors at each locus, only the typed subset was used in association tests. V-gene and J-gene trimming of TCR beta chains was associated with a missense DCLRE1C variant in a later genetic analysis, and the association was replicated in an independent cohort. Across donors, most TCR sequences were observed very rarely, whereas some public TCRs were present in many individuals. In vitro tests confirmed that a few of the cytomegalovirus-associated TCR beta chains recognize cytomegalovirus antigens. In a later analysis, 15,000 to 20,000 TCR beta sequences were associated with specific HLA alleles at a false discovery rate of 0.05. Several of the top co-occurrence clusters appeared to be linked to parvovirus B19, influenza, CMV and Epstein-Barr virus, according to a later analysis. The presence/absence analyses assumed that sequencing depth was roughly uniform across donors, and that assumption may not be true. According to a later analysis, TCR association rates differed among HLA loci, with DRB1 alleles showing the most associated TCRs and HLA-C alleles showing the fewest. The only immune exposure information available for the cohort was CMV serostatus. The 87-base-pair reads could not distinguish some IMGT-functional V segments, including TRBV6-2 and TRBV6-3, so those segments were excluded. The classifier was reported to diagnose cytomegalovirus status with high specificity and sensitivity in both the original cohort and the validation cohort.

Library method: the immunoSEQ multiplex PCR assay. For the multiplex PCR, a mixture combining 60 forward primers for TCR Vbeta segments and 13 reverse primers for TCR Jbeta segments was used. Amplification of the CDR3 region of rearranged TCR beta genes was performed with a multiplex PCR assay on genomic DNA. Amplified TCR beta libraries were sequenced as 87-base-pair reads on the Illumina HiSeq System. From the authors' description of their analysis: A later analysis tallied approximately 87 million unique TCR beta chains across the 666 repertoires, and about 12 million of those chains were shared by two or more donors. Raw reads were error-corrected and collapsed into unique sequences by a nearest-neighbor algorithm in which closely related sequences were merged to remove PCR and sequencing errors. CDR3 sequences were aligned to IMGT reference sequences to assign V, D and J gene segments. Each retained sequence needed at least a six-nucleotide match to both a V gene segment and a J gene segment. Rearrangements were classified as productive when the CDR3 lacked stop codons and remained in frame with V and J, and all other rearrangements were classified as non-productive. Following IMGT convention, CDR3 was defined as the stretch from the second conserved V-encoded cysteine up to the conserved J-encoded phenylalanine. In an earlier analysis of just under 600 of the donors, sequences lacking an unambiguous match to a single V gene segment were excluded. An earlier analysis of several hundred of the donors called V segments functional above 56.7% productive rearrangements and segregating when the between-donor standard deviation exceeded 5%. To diagnose cytomegalovirus status from the catalog of TCR beta chain sequences, a statistical classification framework was built. V and J gene assignment, in a later analysis, came from comparing TCR nucleotide sequences with IMGT/GENE-DB human TR gene sequences. In a later analysis, CDR3 sequences and most-parsimonious VDJ recombination scenarios were assigned using the TCRdist pipeline. In a later analysis, every TCR beta chain was defined by the combination of its CDR3 amino acid sequence and its V-gene family, and reads without a unique V-gene family were dropped. A later analysis removed several hundred highly shared, low-generation-probability nucleotide sequences to deal with suspected cross-contamination and a sequencing artifact. For each public chain, a later analysis derived a clonal expansion index from normalized ranks of inferred template counts within each repertoire. In a later analysis, generation probabilities were computed with a VDJ recombination model fitted to out-of-frame rearrangements, and the resulting probabilities were checked against IGoR. A later analysis scored TCR-TCR, TCR-HLA and TCR-CMV co-occurrence with hypergeometric tests, applying a repertoire-size bias correction to TCR pairs. A later analysis estimated false discovery rates by permuting HLA or CMV assignments 20 times. In a later analysis, co-occurring TCRs were grouped using DBSCAN, with TCRdist sequence similarity added in when clustering inside HLA-allele-positive subsets. Repertoires with fewer than 30,000 or more than 120,000 public chains, plus five repertoires with anomalous nucleotide sharing, were excluded from co-occurrence clustering. TCRdb re-hosts the immuneACCESS table, in-frame sequences only. Its copies lack some clones; in the studies checked, an unresolved V gene accounts for under half of them, and the cause for the rest is not known. Clone size and the V and J calls come from that table; the DNA yielded D and trimming. The data table for this sample lists roughly 57,000 clones. 12% of the sample is taken by the ten largest.

The cohort was made up of roughly 670 healthy bone marrow donors. At the time of sampling, every cohort member was nominally healthy, though immune exposures that went unrecorded were likely present. The donor was CMV seropositive and was included in the group of 250 to 300 seropositive cohort members. A peripheral blood sample was collected from each donor, and TCR beta sequencing was performed on peripheral blood mononuclear cells. Genomic DNA was extracted from the blood cell samples with the Qiagen DNeasy Blood Extraction Kit. The germline V gene provides CDR1 SQVTM and CDR2 ANQGSEA. V was cut back by 5 bases and J by 5 bases, leaving a gap of 9 bases between them. Inclusive of the bounding cysteine and phenylalanine, the CDR3 is 11 residues long. CDR3 DNA only is kept here, 33 bases in frame from base 1. Points on this clone: The antigen this receptor binds is unknown.

Rearrangement joined TRBV29-1 to TRBJ1-1; the D gene is possibly TRBD1, with 6 bases matching. The source of this sequence is a man aged 18 to 35 in good health and CMV-seropositive. Material: PBMCs. This receptor has the CDR3 CSVHRETEAFF. The nucleotide sequence reads TGCAGCGTTCACAGGGAAACTGAAGCTTTCTTT.